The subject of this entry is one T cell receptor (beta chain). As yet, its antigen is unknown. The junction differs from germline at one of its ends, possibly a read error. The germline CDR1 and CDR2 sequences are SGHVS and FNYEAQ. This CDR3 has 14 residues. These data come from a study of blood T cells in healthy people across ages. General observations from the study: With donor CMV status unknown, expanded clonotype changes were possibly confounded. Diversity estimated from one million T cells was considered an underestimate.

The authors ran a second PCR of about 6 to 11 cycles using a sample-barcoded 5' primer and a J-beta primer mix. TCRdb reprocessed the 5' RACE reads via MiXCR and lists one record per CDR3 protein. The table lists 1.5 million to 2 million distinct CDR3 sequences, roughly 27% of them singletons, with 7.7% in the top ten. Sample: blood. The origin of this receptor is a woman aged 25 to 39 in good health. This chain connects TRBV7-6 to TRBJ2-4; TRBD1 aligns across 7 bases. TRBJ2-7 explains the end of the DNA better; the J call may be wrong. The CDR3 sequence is CTSSSPGQTYEQYF. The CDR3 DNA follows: TGTACCAGCAGCTCGCCGGGACAGACCTACGAGCAGTACTTC.